The clone carrying this T cell receptor beta chain was seen a few times. This entry belongs to a study of blood T cell repertoires in COVID-19. The germline gives CDR1 SGHDT, CDR2 YYEEEE. V lost 0 bases to trimming and J lost 5 bases; unmatched junction nucleotides: 9. The CDR3 loop spans 16 amino acids. Profiled with immunoSEQ multiplex PCR; TCRdb holds only in-frame clones, not every one. The sample has more than 90,000 clones; 65% to 80% are singletons. Sequenced material: peripheral blood. This chain uses TRBV5-6 with TRBJ1-1; 8 bases are a match to TRBD1. The TCR sequence derives from a man in his fifties or sixties with acute or convalescent COVID-19. DNA of the CDR3: TGTGCCAGCAGCTTGGCCCCCCAGGGGGCGAGGACTGAAGCTTTCTTT. Residues: CASSLAPQGARTEAFF.